The 28 T cell receptor beta chains presented below share a single source sample, sequenced in a study of blood T cell repertoires in COVID-19. Sequenced by immunoSEQ multiplex PCR; TCRdb stores in-frame clones only, minus some. The table lists approximately 300,000 clones, more than 85% of them singletons, with approximately 17% in the top ten. Sequencing input: PBMCs or T cells enriched from blood (not recorded which). These receptor sequences come from a woman in her 30s who had recovered from COVID-19.

V is TRBV4-1 and J is TRBJ1-1; D is unclear. There are 15 residues in the CDR3. Trimming removed 1 base at V and 0 bases at J, with 9 bases between. Germline V gives CDR1 MGHRA, CDR2 YSYEKL. The chain's CDR3 is CASSQVPGVNTEAFF. In DNA, the CDR3 is TGCGCCAGCAGCCAAGTTCCAGGCGTGAACACTGAAGCTTTCTTT.

J is TRBJ1-4 and V is TRBV3-1 (or the pseudogene TRBV3-2), with D possibly matching TRBD1 (5 bases). The CDR3 sequence is 16 residues long. CDR1 and CDR2 (germline): LGHDT, YNNKEL (reference sequence). Trimming removed 4 bases at V and 5 bases at J, with 17 bases between. The CDR3 DNA reads TGTGCCAGCAGCCCAAAATGGGGGGAGGTGAATGAAAAACTGTTTTTT. It yields the protein CASSPKWGEVNEKLFF.

V is TRBV11-2 and J is TRBJ1-2; the match to TRBD1 covers 7 bases. V lost 5 bases to trimming and J lost 3 bases; unmatched junction nucleotides: 3. The germline CDR1 and CDR2 sequences are SGHAT and FQNNGV. The CDR3 runs 13 residues. CDR3 sequence: CASSQDRDYGYTF. As DNA, the CDR3 is TGTGCCAGCAGCCAAGACAGGGACTATGGCTACACCTTC.

This chain links TRBV7-3 with TRBJ2-7; tentatively, D is TRBD2 (6 bases). The CDR3 loop spans 16 amino acids. Per the germline V gene, CDR1 is SGHTA and CDR2 is FQGTGA. Trimming took 0 bases from V and 3 from J, leaving 15 bases between them. CDR3 nucleotides: TGTGCCAGCAGCTTAACTGGAGGGGCGCAGGTCTACGAGCAGTACTTC. It is translated as CASSLTGGAQVYEQYF.

The chain uses TRBV9 and TRBJ2-4; TRBD1 matches 10 bases. V gave up 3 bases and J gave up 9 bases; unmatched junction bases: 15. The germline V gene has CDR1 SGDLS and CDR2 YYNGEE. This CDR3 is 17 amino acids long. The CDR3 sequence: CASSASGDRGLMGIQYF. The CDR3 region has the DNA TGTGCCAGCAGCGCCTCGGGAGACAGGGGGCTAATGGGCATTCAGTACTTC.

This chain connects TRBV7-2 to TRBJ2-5, with D possibly matching TRBD2 (5 bases). This CDR3 comprises 16 residues. Per germline, CDR1 SGHTA and CDR2 FQGNSA. Trimming pared 1 base from V and 6 bases from J, leaving 18 bases between. This chain's CDR3 is CASSLDLTGSGKTQYF. CDR3 in DNA: TGTGCCAGCAGCTTAGACTTGACGGGATCGGGAAAGACCCAGTACTTC.

The V call is TRBV11-2, the J call TRBJ1-1, with 10 bases lining up with TRBD1. Unmatched junction bases numbered 2, after V lost 5 bases and J lost 5 bases. This CDR3 is built from 13 residues. The V gene's germline CDR1 is SGHAT and CDR2 FQNNGV. CDR3 nucleotides: TGTGCCAGCAGCCGGACAGGGGGGACTGAAGCTTTCTTT. Translation: CASSRTGGTEAFF.

This chain's CDR3 is CASSLGSGLSYEQYF. CDR3 in DNA: TGTGCCAGCAGCTTAGGTAGCGGACTCTCCTACGAGCAGTACTTC. The V gene is TRBV7-8, the J gene TRBJ2-7, with TRBD2 as a possible D gene (6 bases). Trimming stripped 1 base from V and 0 bases from J, with 10 bases between. This CDR3 comprises 15 residues. Germline-derived CDR1 and CDR2 are SGHVS and FQNEAQ.

The chain couples TRBV25-1 to TRBJ1-1; D is undetermined. The ends were cut back, 3 bases at V and 3 bases at J, with 14 bases in the middle. This CDR3 region has 15 residues. Germline assignment: CDR1 MGHDK and CDR2 SYGVNS. DNA for the CDR3: TGTGCCAGCAGTGACCGGTTGGAGTCGCACACTGAAGCTTTCTTT. Encoded protein: CASSDRLESHTEAFF.

V gene TRBV11-3 combines with J gene TRBJ2-7; D is undetermined. The CDR3 runs to 12 residues. V was clipped by 2 bases and J by 5 bases, with 7 bases between them. Germline values: CDR1 SGHNT, CDR2 YENEEA. The CDR3 spells CASSLRFNEQYF. The DNA for the CDR3 is TGTGCCAGCAGCTTACGTTTTAACGAGCAGTACTTC.

The chain carries TRBV2 and TRBJ1-2; D gene unclear. CDR3 size: 14 residues. Trimming left V 3 bases short and J 4 bases short, with 12 bases between. Germline assignment: CDR1 SNHLY and CDR2 FYNNEI. CDR3 sequence: CASSDLTGTYGYTF. The CDR3 nucleotides read TGTGCCAGCAGTGACTTGACGGGTACCTATGGCTACACCTTC.

The chain employs TRBV28 and TRBJ2-5, with 8 bases identical to TRBD2. The germline V gene has CDR1 MDHEN and CDR2 SYDVKM. The V segment lost 2 bases and the J segment 4 bases; nucleotides outside the gene matches: 9. The CDR3 has 16 amino acids. CDR3 coding DNA: TGTGCCAGCAGTTTACCCGGCGGGGGGCACGGAGAGACCCAGTACTTC. Protein product: CASSLPGGGHGETQYF.

The chain combines TRBV6-1 with TRBJ2-1, with 14 bases fitting TRBD2. The V and J ends lost 4 bases and 0 bases, in that order; junction bases with no gene match: 11. This CDR3 region has 20 residues. CDR1 and CDR2 from the germline V gene are MNHNS and SASEGT. The CDR3 DNA follows: TGTGCCAGCAGTGGCCCGACTAGCGGGGGGGCGGGTAGCTCCTACAATGAGCAGTTCTTC. This codes for CASSGPTSGGAGSSYNEQFF.

CDR3 DNA sequence: TGTGCCAGCAGTTGGATTGGGGGAGCGGGAGTTTCCGCCCGCGAGCAGTTCTTC. This sequence encodes CASSWIGGAGVSAREQFF. The chain is built from TRBV6-2 or TRBV6-3 and TRBJ2-1; TRBD2 matches 8 bases. Germline V lookup: CDR1 MNHEY, CDR2 SVGEGT. This CDR3 contains 18 residues. Unmatched junction bases numbered 21, after V lost 4 bases and J lost 10 bases.

This clone has just one count. The chain combines TRBV20-1 with TRBJ1-5, with TRBD1 identical over 7 bases. The CDR3 consists of 14 residues. The V gene end was trimmed by 3 bases and the J gene end by 7 bases; junction bases not matched to a gene: 9. Germline CDR1 is DFQATT and CDR2 is SNEGSKA (reference sequence). The CDR3 DNA sequence: TGCAGTGCTAGTGCACAGGGGATCAGGCAGCCCCAGCATTTT. Amino acids: CSASAQGIRQPQHF.

The chain employs TRBV4-3 and TRBJ2-2; D unclear. CDR3 size: 17 residues. Trimming cost V 0 bases and J 0 bases, with 11 bases left between them. Germline-derived CDR1 and CDR2 are LGHNA and YSLEER. The CDR3 region is CASSQEMPGSNTGELFF. CDR3 coding DNA: TGCGCCAGCAGCCAAGAGATGCCAGGCTCGAACACCGGGGAGCTGTTTTTT.

The chain employs TRBV7-9 and TRBJ2-1, with D unresolved. The germline gives CDR1 SEHNR, CDR2 FQNEAQ (reference sequence). V lost 5 bases, J lost 3 bases, and 11 bases lay in between. The CDR3 is 14 residues long. The CDR3 DNA sequence: TGTGCCAGCAGCCCGTCAAGCGACTACAATGAGCAGTTCTTC. Protein product: CASSPSSDYNEQFF.

The chain links TRBV14 to TRBJ2-5, with D perhaps TRBD1 (5 bases). This CDR3 spans 14 amino acids. Germline CDR1 SGHDN, CDR2 FVKESK. V dropped 3 bases and J dropped 2 bases, with 10 bases sitting between them. CDR3 coding DNA: TGTGCCAGCAGCCAGAGACAGCTACAAGAGACCCAGTACTTC. Protein: CASSQRQLQETQYF.

The chain carries TRBV28 and TRBJ1-5; maybe TRBD1 (6 bases). The germline gives CDR1 MDHEN, CDR2 SYDVKM. The V and J ends lost 6 bases and 2 bases respectively, with 17 bases between them. The CDR3 is 16 amino acids. The CDR3 nucleotides read TGTGCCAGCAGCCCGGGAGCGGGGGCGGGCAATCAGCCCCAGCATTTT. Translating gives CASSPGAGAGNQPQHF.

The rearrangement joins TRBV27 to TRBJ1-3; perhaps TRBD1 as D (5 bases). V lost 5 bases and J lost 0, with 11 bases in between. Germline V gene lookup returns CDR1 MNHEY and CDR2 SMNVEV (reference sequence). This CDR3 has 15 residues. The CDR3 coding sequence is TGTGCCAGCAGTCCGACAGCAGCCTCTGGAAACACCATATATTTT. Residues: CASSPTAASGNTIYF.

J is TRBJ1-5 and V is TRBV28; weak D call: TRBD1 (5 bases). This CDR3 comprises 17 residues. Trimming took 1 base from V and 2 from J, leaving 15 bases between them. Germline V gene sequence: CDR1 MDHEN, CDR2 SYDVKM. CDR3 sequence (DNA): TGTGCCAGCAGTTTATATTCCCAGGGTACAGGCAATCAGCCCCAGCATTTT. Amino acids: CASSLYSQGTGNQPQHF.

The V and J genes are TRBV5-4 and TRBJ2-1; TRBD2 matches at 10 bases. Germline-derived CDR1 and CDR2 are SGHNT and YYREEE (reference sequence). This CDR3 region has 15 residues. Trimming at V came to 7 bases and at J to 6 bases, leaving 10 bases not matched to a gene. The CDR3 DNA follows: TGTGCCAGCGGTCCTAGCGGGAGCATGAGCAATGAGCAGTTCTTC. It translates to CASGPSGSMSNEQFF.

The chain carries TRBV20-1 and TRBJ1-1; D is unresolved. The V gene lost 6 bases and the J gene lost 1 base, with 6 bases spanning the gap. This CDR3 is 11 amino acids long. Germline V gene lookup returns CDR1 DFQATT and CDR2 SNEGSKA (reference sequence). Here the CDR3 reads CSADWNTEAFF. CDR3 bases: TGCAGTGCCGACTGGAACACTGAAGCTTTCTTT.

V is TRBV25-1 and J is TRBJ1-1; possibly TRBD1 for D (5 bases). Germline values: CDR1 MGHDK, CDR2 SYGVNS. The length of the CDR3 is 14 residues. V gave up 2 bases and J gave up 0 bases, with 7 bases separating them. The CDR3, as DNA: TGTGCCAGCAGTGAAAGGGGCCTGAACACTGAAGCTTTCTTT. It specifies CASSERGLNTEAFF.

The V gene is TRBV15, the J gene TRBJ1-2, with 9 bases fitting TRBD1. This CDR3 has 15 amino acids. J lost 8 bases, V lost 0 bases, and 7 bases had no gene match. Germline V gene lookup returns CDR1 LNHNV and CDR2 YYDKDF (reference sequence). CDR3 sequence (DNA): TGTGCCACCAGCAGAGATCCGGGACAGGGCTGGGGCTACACCTTC. It is translated as CATSRDPGQGWGYTF. Full variable domain (rest looked up from reference TRBV15 and TRBJ1-2): DAMVIQNPRYQVTQFGKPVTLSCSQTLNHNVMYWYQQKSSQAPKLLFHYYDKDFNNEADTPDNFQSRRPNTSFCFLDIRSPGLGDTAMYLCATSRDPGQGWGYTFGSGTRLTVV.

The CDR3 region is CASSLSVDRVYEQFF. Written as DNA, the CDR3 is TGTGCCAGCAGTTTAAGCGTAGACAGGGTCTATGAGCAGTTCTTC. The J gene is TRBJ2-1, the V gene TRBV27, with 7 positions matching TRBD1. Trimming removed 2 bases from V and 8 bases from J; junction bases left unmatched: 9. Germline CDR1 MNHEY, CDR2 SMNVEV (reference sequence). The CDR3 covers 15 residues.

This clone was found once. The V gene is TRBV6-5, the J gene TRBJ2-5, with a tentative D call TRBD2 (6 bases). This CDR3 has 16 amino acids. Germline values: CDR1 MNHEY, CDR2 SVGAGI. The germline V and J ends were trimmed by 0 bases and 4 bases, with 15 bases remaining between them. The chain's CDR3 is CASSYSSLAVGETQYF. The CDR3 region has the DNA TGTGCCAGCAGTTACTCCTCGTTAGCGGTGGGAGAGACCCAGTACTTC.

The chain uses TRBV27 and TRBJ2-7, with D possibly being TRBD1 (6 bases). The CDR3 is 15 amino acids. Per germline, CDR1 MNHEY and CDR2 SMNVEV (reference sequence). V was clipped by 6 bases and J by 4 bases, with 19 bases between them. The CDR3 sequence: CASRQRTTGPYEQYF. The DNA for the CDR3 is TGTGCCAGCAGACAGAGGACGACAGGCCCTTACGAGCAGTACTTC.